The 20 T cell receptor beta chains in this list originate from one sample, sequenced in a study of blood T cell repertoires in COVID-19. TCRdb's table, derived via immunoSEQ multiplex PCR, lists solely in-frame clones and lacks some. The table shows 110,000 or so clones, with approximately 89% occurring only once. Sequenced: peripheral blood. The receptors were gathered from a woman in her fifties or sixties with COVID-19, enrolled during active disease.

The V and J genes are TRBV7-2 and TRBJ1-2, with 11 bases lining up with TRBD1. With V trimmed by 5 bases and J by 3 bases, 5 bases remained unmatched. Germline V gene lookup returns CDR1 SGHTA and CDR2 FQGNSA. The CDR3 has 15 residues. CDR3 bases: TGTGCCAGCAGCGCACCGGACAGGGGGCACTATGGCTACACCTTC. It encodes CASSAPDRGHYGYTF.

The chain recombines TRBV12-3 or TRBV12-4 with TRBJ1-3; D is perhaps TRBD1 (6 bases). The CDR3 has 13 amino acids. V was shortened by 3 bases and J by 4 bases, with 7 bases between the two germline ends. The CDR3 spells CASSFQGGNTIYF. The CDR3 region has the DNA TGTGCCAGCAGTTTCCAGGGGGGAAACACCATATATTTT.

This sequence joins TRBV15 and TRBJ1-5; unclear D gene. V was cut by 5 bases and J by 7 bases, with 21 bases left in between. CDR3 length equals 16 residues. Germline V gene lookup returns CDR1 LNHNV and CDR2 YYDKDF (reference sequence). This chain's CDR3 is CATSATTRESGQPQHF. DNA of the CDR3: TGTGCCACCAGCGCCACTACGCGAGAATCGGGGCAGCCCCAGCATTTT.

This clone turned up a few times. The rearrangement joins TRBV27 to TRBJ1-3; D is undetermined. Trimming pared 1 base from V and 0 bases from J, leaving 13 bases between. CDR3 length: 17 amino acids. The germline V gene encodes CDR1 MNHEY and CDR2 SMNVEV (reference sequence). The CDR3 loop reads CASSLYPPTYSGNTIYF. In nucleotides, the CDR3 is TGTGCCAGCAGTTTATACCCGCCGACTTACTCTGGAAACACCATATATTTT.

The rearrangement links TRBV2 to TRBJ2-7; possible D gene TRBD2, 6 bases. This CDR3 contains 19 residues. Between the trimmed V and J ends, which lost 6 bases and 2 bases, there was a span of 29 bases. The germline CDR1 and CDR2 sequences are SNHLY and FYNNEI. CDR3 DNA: TGTGCCAGCAGCGGGGGAGAGGCGAGTTTGTATACTAGACCCTACGAGCAGTACTTC. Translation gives CASSGGEASLYTRPYEQYF.

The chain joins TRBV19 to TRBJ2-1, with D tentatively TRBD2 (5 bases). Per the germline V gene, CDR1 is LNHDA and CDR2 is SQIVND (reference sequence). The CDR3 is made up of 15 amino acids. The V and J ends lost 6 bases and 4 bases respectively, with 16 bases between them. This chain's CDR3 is CASSPVPDSYNEQFF. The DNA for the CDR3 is TGTGCCAGTAGCCCGGTACCGGACTCTTACAATGAGCAGTTCTTC.

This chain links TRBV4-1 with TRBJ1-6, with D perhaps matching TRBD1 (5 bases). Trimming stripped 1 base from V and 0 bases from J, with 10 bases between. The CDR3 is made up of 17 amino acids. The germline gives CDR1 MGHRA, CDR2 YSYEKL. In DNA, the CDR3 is TGCGCCAGCAGCCAAGCCCGGGGGATCTCCTATAATTCACCCCTCCACTTT. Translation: CASSQARGISYNSPLHF.

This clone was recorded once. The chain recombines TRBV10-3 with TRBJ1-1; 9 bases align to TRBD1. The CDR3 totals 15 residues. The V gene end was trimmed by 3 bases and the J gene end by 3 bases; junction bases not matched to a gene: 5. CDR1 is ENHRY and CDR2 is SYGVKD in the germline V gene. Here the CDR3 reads CAISETQGAYTEAFF. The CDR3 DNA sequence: TGTGCCATCAGTGAAACACAGGGGGCATACACTGAAGCTTTCTTT.

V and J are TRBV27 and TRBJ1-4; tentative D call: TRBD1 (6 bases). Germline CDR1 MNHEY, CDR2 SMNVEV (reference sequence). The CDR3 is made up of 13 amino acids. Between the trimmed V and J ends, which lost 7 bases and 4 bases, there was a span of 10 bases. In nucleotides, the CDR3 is TGTGCCAGCACCCGGACAGTTAATGAAAAACTGTTTTTT. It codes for CASTRTVNEKLFF.

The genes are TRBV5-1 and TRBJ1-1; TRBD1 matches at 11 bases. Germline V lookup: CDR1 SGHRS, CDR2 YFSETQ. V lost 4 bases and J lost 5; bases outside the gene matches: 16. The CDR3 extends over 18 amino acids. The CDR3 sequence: CASSLRLGQGDQGTEAFF. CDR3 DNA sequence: TGCGCCAGCAGCCTGAGACTGGGACAGGGGGATCAGGGGACTGAAGCTTTCTTT.

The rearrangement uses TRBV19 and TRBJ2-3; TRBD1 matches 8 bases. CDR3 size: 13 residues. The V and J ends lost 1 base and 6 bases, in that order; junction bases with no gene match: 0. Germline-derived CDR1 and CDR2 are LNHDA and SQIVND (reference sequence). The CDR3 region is CASSIGDRDTQYF. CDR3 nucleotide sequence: TGTGCCAGTAGTATAGGGGACAGGGATACGCAGTATTTT.

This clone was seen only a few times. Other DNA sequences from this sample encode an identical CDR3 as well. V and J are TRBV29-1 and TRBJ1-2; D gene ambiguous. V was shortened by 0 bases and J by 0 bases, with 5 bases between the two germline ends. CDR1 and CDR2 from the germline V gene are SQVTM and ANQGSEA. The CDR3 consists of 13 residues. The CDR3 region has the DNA TGCAGCGTTGAAGAGGGAGCTAACTATGGCTACACCTTC. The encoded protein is CSVEEGANYGYTF.

This CDR3 is CASSTDSELSYGYTF. In DNA form, the CDR3 reads TGTGCCAGCAGCACGGACAGCGAACTATCCTATGGCTACACCTTC. This chain links TRBV5-6 with TRBJ1-2, with a tentative D call TRBD1 (6 bases). CDR3 length: 15 amino acids. CDR1 and CDR2 from the germline V gene are SGHDT and YYEEEE. V lost 4 bases to trimming and J lost 4 bases, with 17 bases between them.

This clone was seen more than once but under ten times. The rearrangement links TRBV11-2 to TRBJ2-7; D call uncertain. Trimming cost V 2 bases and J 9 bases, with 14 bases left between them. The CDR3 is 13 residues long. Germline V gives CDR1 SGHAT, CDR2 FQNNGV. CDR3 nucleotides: TGTGCCAGCAGCTTATTAGCCACCGGTGGGCAGTACTTC. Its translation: CASSLLATGGQYF.

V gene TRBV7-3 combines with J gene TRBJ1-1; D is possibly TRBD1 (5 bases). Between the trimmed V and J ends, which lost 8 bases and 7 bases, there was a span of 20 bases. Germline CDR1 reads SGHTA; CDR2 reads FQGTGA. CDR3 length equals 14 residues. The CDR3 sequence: CASSRSSGGGEAFF. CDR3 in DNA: TGTGCCAGCTCGAGGAGTTCGGGGGGTGGTGAAGCTTTCTTT.

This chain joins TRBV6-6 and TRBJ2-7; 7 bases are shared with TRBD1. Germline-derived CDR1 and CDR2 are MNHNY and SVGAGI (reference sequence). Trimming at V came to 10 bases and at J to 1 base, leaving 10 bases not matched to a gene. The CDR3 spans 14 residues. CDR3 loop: CATQRGTESYEQYF. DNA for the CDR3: TGTGCCACCCAACGAGGGACAGAGTCCTACGAGCAGTACTTC.

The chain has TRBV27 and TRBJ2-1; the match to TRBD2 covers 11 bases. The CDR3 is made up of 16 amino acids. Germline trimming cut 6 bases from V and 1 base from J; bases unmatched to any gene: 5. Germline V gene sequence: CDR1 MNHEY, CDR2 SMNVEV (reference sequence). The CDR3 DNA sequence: TGTGCCAGCAGGATTCTAGCGGGGGGTTCCTACAATGAGCAGTTCTTC. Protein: CASRILAGGSYNEQFF.

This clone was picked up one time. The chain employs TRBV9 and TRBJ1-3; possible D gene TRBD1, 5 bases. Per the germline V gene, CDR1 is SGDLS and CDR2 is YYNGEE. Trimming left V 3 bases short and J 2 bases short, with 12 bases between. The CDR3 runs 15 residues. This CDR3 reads CASSETTVPGNTIYF. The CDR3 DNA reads TGTGCCAGCAGCGAAACGACAGTCCCTGGAAACACCATATATTTT.

The CDR3 DNA reads TGTGCCAGCAGAAAAACCGGGGGTTTGAGCGGGGAGCTGTTTTTT. Translated, it gives CASRKTGGLSGELFF. The chain links TRBV6-5 to TRBJ2-2, with D possibly TRBD2 on 6 matching bases. In germline, CDR1 is MNHEY, CDR2 SVGAGI. The V end lost 6 bases, the J end lost 7 bases, and 18 bases lay between the germline ends. The CDR3 totals 15 residues.

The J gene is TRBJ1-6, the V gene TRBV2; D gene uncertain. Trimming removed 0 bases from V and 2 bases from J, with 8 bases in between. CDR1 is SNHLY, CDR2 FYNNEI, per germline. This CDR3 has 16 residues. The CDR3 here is CASSEAQETYNSPLHF. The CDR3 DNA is TGTGCCAGCAGTGAAGCGCAGGAAACCTATAATTCACCCCTCCACTTT.